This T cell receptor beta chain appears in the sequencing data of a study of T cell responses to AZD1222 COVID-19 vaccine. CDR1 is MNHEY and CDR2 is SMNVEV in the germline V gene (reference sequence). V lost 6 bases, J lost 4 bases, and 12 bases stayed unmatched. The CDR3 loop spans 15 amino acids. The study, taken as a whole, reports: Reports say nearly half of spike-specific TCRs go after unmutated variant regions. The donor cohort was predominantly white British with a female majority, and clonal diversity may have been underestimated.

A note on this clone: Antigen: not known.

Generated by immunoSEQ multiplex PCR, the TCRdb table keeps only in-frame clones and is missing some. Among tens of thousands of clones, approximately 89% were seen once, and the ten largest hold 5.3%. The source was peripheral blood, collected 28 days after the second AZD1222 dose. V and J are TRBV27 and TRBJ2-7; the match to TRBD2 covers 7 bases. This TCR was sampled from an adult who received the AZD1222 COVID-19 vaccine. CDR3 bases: TGTGCCAGCAGCCTCATGGGGGGGGGAGGATACGAGCAGTACTTC. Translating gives CASSLMGGGGYEQYF.